This T cell receptor beta chain originates from a study of T cell clusters in autoimmune cytopenias. For the study at large: Per sample, median TRB depth was roughly 56,000 reads, yielding a median approximately 2,400 distinct clonotypes.

Approximately 36,000 genome equivalents of blood DNA were amplified for TRB. This clonotype registers medium-sized by frequency. Its antigen is undetermined. Study conclusions and caveats: Healthy donors had about 3-fold more exclusive TRB clusters than active autoimmune hepatitis patients. No cluster-lack signature appeared between secondary cytopenia and chronic lymphocytic leukemia patients, apparently due to lymphoma masking. TRB repertoire shifts in secondary cytopenia and chronic lymphocytic leukemia mostly reflected lymphoma, not autoimmunity.

One tube held mixed TRB-A and TRB-B primer pools for touch-down PCR. One entry per CDR3 protein, without DNA, is what TCRdb gives after re-calling the multiplex PCR reads. The table lists some 5,900 distinct CDR3 sequences. Germline loops: CDR1 LNHDA, CDR2 SQIVND (reference sequence). The CDR3 is made up of 14 amino acids. The receptor's source is a human donor with an autoimmune cytopenia or autoimmune hepatitis (not recorded which). V usage is TRBV19 and J usage is TRBJ2-4. Input material: peripheral blood. Here the CDR3 reads CASSMGLAKNIQYF.